The source of this T cell receptor beta chain is a study of OX40 agonist ivuxolimab in advanced cancers. The ends were cut back, 7 bases at V and 0 bases at J, with 15 bases in the middle. This CDR3 is 15 amino acids long. Germline V gene lookup returns CDR1 SNHLY and CDR2 FYNNEI. The table lists this clone with a count of one. Libraries were prepared by immunoSEQ multiplex PCR; TCRdb keeps only in-frame clonotypes and omits some of them. The table records tens of thousands of clones, approximately 87% of them present only once. The TCR comes from an adult with an advanced solid tumor such as melanoma, head and neck, liver or kidney cancer. This sequence joins TRBV2 and TRBJ1-2, with D perhaps TRBD1 (5 bases). Here the sequenced sample was CD4+ or CD8+ T cells sorted from blood, taken in a trial of the OX40 agonist ivuxolimab. CDR3 sequence (DNA): TGTGCCAGCACCCGAGAGGACACCTCTAACTATGGCTACACCTTC. Translating gives CASTREDTSNYGYTF.